One and the same sample provided the 27 T cell receptor beta chains below, sequenced in a study of CD8 T cells in Susac syndrome. After extraction with the RNeasy kit, roughly 0.45 to 1 ug of the RNA was reverse transcribed using random hexamers. TCRdb reanalysed the immunoSEQ multiplex PCR reads using MiXCR and keeps one entry per CDR3 protein. The data hold approximately 74,000 distinct CDR3 sequences, with about 93% observed a single time. Specimen: CD4+ T cells from PBMCs. The receptors originated from a human donor with Susac syndrome.

CDR3 sequence (DNA): TGTGCCAGTAGTACCGGACAGGTCGTGGTGTCCGAGCAGTACTTC. Translating it yields CASSTGQVVVSEQYF. This chain uses TRBV19 with TRBJ2-7; 7 positions match TRBD1. The germline V gene has CDR1 LNHDA and CDR2 SQIVND (reference sequence). J gave up 6 bases and V 4 bases, and 12 bases lay outside the gene matches. The CDR3 runs 15 residues.

CDR3 residues: CASSLPPGRLQETQYF. The CDR3 region has the DNA TGTGCCAGCAGCCTACCCCCGGGACGGCTCCAAGAGACCCAGTACTTC. V and J are TRBV7-2 and TRBJ2-5, with D perhaps assigned TRBD1 or TRBD2 (5 bases each). CDR1 and CDR2 (germline): SGHTA, FQGNSA. The CDR3 extends over 16 amino acids. V was clipped by 5 bases and J by 1 base, with 17 bases between them.

This chain joins TRBV5-6 and TRBJ1-6; weak D call: TRBD1 (5 bases). Germline assignment: CDR1 SGHDT and CDR2 YYEEEE. The ends were cut back, 1 base at V and 3 bases at J, with 8 bases in the middle. The length of the CDR3 is 15 residues. This chain's CDR3 is CASSLRQIYNSPLHF. The CDR3, as DNA: TGTGCCAGCAGCTTGCGACAGATCTATAATTCACCCCTCCACTTT.

In regard to this clonotype: No conserved phenylalanine or tryptophan ends this CDR3, so it is likely a read error. The chain recombines TRBV12-3 or TRBV12-4 with TRBJ2-3; D call uncertain. Trimming left V 7 bases short and J 4 bases short, with 18 bases between. This CDR3 is 15 amino acids long. CDR3 in DNA: TGTGCCAGCACTCTAGTTCAAGGCGGCCCAGATACGCAGTATCTT. It is translated as CASTLVQGGPDTQYL.

This sequence joins TRBV25-1 and TRBJ2-7; D perhaps matches TRBD1 (6 bases). Looked up from germline, CDR1 is MGHDK and CDR2 is SYGVNS. This CDR3 spans 15 amino acids. The V gene lost 0 bases and the J gene lost 2 bases, with 11 bases spanning the gap. The CDR3: CASSEYKGVPYEQYF. CDR3 DNA sequence: TGTGCCAGCAGTGAATATAAGGGGGTTCCCTACGAGCAGTACTTC.

The CDR3 here is CASSYRGRTAGANVLTF. Here the CDR3 DNA reads TGTGCCAGCAGTTATAGGGGGCGTACTGCTGGGGCCAACGTCCTGACTTTC. The V call is TRBV7-3, the J call TRBJ2-6; 7 nucleotides agree with TRBD1. The CDR3 spans 17 residues. CDR1 is SGHTA and CDR2 is FQGTGA in the germline V gene. V lost 6 bases to trimming and J lost 2 bases; unmatched junction nucleotides: 10.

V and J are TRBV5-1 and TRBJ2-7, with D perhaps matching TRBD2 (6 bases). The CDR3 extends over 15 amino acids. Germline CDR1 and CDR2: SGHRS and YFSETQ. Trimming left V 0 bases short and J 3 bases short, with 13 bases between. Here the CDR3 DNA reads TGCGCCAGCAGCTTGGCCCCAGAGGGAGGCTACGAGCAGTACTTC. Protein: CASSLAPEGGYEQYF.

The chain recombines TRBV28 with TRBJ2-7; TRBD1 matches 9 bases. This CDR3 spans 15 amino acids. The V gene end was trimmed by 5 bases and the J gene end by 2 bases; junction bases not matched to a gene: 7. The germline V gene has CDR1 MDHEN and CDR2 SYDVKM. In DNA, the CDR3 is TGTGCCAGCAGTCCCCGGACAGGGGTTACCTACGAGCAGTACTTC. It yields the protein CASSPRTGVTYEQYF.

The chain combines TRBV5-1 with TRBJ1-1; D remains unclear. Trimming removed 1 base at V and 5 bases at J, with 15 bases between. This CDR3 has 15 amino acids. CDR1 and CDR2 from the germline V gene are SGHRS and YFSETQ. CDR3 sequence reads: CASSLSGSSGTEAFF. CDR3 DNA sequence: TGCGCCAGCAGCTTGTCGGGCAGTTCGGGAACTGAAGCTTTCTTT.

This chain links TRBV6-5 with TRBJ1-5; D gene uncertain. V lost 0 bases, J lost 6 bases, and 6 bases lay in between. The CDR3 extends over 13 amino acids. CDR1 and CDR2 from the germline V gene are MNHEY and SVGAGI. In DNA form, the CDR3 reads TGTGCCAGCAGTTACTCCGAGGGTCAGCCCCAGCATTTT. Translating it yields CASSYSEGQPQHF.

This sequence joins TRBV11-2 and TRBJ1-6; 9 bases match TRBD1. V lost 5 bases to trimming and J lost 7 bases; unmatched junction nucleotides: 3. The CDR3 consists of 14 residues. Germline V gene data show CDR1 as SGHAT and CDR2 as FQNNGV. For the CDR3, the DNA is TGTGCCAGCAGCCCAGGGACAGGGAATTCACCCCTCCACTTT. Amino acid sequence: CASSPGTGNSPLHF.

The chain has TRBV6-2 or TRBV6-3 and TRBJ2-3; 14 nucleotides match TRBD2. The CDR3 extends over 18 amino acids. Germline trimming cut 3 bases from V and 6 bases from J; bases unmatched to any gene: 11. Germline values: CDR1 MNHEY, CDR2 SVGEGT. The CDR3 region has the DNA TGTGCCAGCAGTTATGCATCCGGGACTAGCGGGAGTTCCGATACGCAGTATTTT. It specifies CASSYASGTSGSSDTQYF.

The chain carries TRBV5-1 and TRBJ2-3, with TRBD2 matching over 10 bases. The germline CDR1 and CDR2 sequences are SGHRS and YFSETQ. CDR3 length equals 17 residues. V was pared by 4 bases and J by 4 bases, with 12 bases of the junction left unmatched. The CDR3 bases are TGCGCCAGCAGCAAGGAGCCCCTAGCGGGAGAGGCAGATACGCAGTATTTT. Its protein is CASSKEPLAGEADTQYF.

The gene calls are TRBV30 and TRBJ2-7; D is unclear. The CDR3 extends over 13 amino acids. V was trimmed by 0 bases and J by 6 bases, leaving 12 bases between them. Germline values: CDR1 GTSNPN, CDR2 SVGIG (reference sequence). The chain's CDR3 is CAWSVLVLGEQYF. The CDR3 DNA sequence: TGTGCCTGGAGTGTACTGGTGCTGGGCGAGCAGTACTTC.

The J gene is TRBJ1-2, the V gene TRBV20-1, with 7 bases matching TRBD1. The CDR3 consists of 15 residues. Germline CDR1 DFQATT, CDR2 SNEGSKA (reference sequence). V was clipped by 5 bases and J by 10 bases; unmatched bases: 19. CDR3 bases: TGCAGTGCTGCCCTATATACAGGGGTTCGAGTTGCCTACACCTTC. Its translation is CSAALYTGVRVAYTF.

This sequence joins TRBV7-2 and TRBJ1-2; TRBD1 is a possible D gene (5 bases). The V and J ends lost 5 bases and 3 bases respectively, with 16 bases between them. This CDR3 contains 15 residues. Per the germline V gene, CDR1 is SGHTA and CDR2 is FQGNSA. Written as DNA, the CDR3 is TGTGCCAGCAGCCCCACTGCCGGGACCGACTATGGCTACACCTTC. Translation gives CASSPTAGTDYGYTF.

This rearrangement joins TRBV28 to TRBJ2-7; D is ambiguous. Trimming left V 6 bases short and J 3 bases short, with 9 bases between. The germline V gene has CDR1 MDHEN and CDR2 SYDVKM. The CDR3 runs to 12 residues. CDR3 protein: CASRRHFYEQYF. Here the CDR3 DNA reads TGTGCCAGCAGGAGACACTTCTACGAGCAGTACTTC.

The chain employs TRBV9 and TRBJ2-1; TRBD1 aligns across 9 bases. J gave up 2 bases and V 4 bases, and 10 bases lay outside the gene matches. CDR1 is SGDLS and CDR2 is YYNGEE in the germline V gene. The CDR3 spans 17 residues. CDR3 sequence reads: CASSPSSGTGPYNEQFF. The CDR3 DNA is TGTGCCAGCAGCCCATCTTCCGGGACAGGGCCCTACAATGAGCAGTTCTTC. The whole variable domain, remainder taken from reference TRBV9 and TRBJ2-1, is DSGVTQTPKHLITATGQRVTLRCSPRSGDLSVYWYQQSLDQGLQFLIQYYNGEERAKGNILERFSAQQFPDLHSELNLSSLELGDSALYFCASSPSSGTGPYNEQFFGPGTRLTVL.

This clonotype appeared a single time. The genes are TRBV6-5 and TRBJ1-2; 7 bases are a match to TRBD1. Germline V gives CDR1 MNHEY, CDR2 SVGAGI. Losses at the gene ends were 0 bases for V and 4 bases for J; bases not matched to a gene: 8. The CDR3 loop spans 16 amino acids. CDR3 nucleotides: TGTGCCAGCAGTTACTCGCTTGCAGGACAGGCCTATGGCTACACCTTC. This translates into CASSYSLAGQAYGYTF.

The chain joins TRBV14 to TRBJ2-3; 7 nucleotides match TRBD2. The V and J ends lost 0 bases and 3 bases, in that order; junction bases with no gene match: 6. Germline V gene data show CDR1 as SGHDN and CDR2 as FVKESK. The CDR3 spans 16 residues. The CDR3 DNA is TGTGCCAGCAGCCAAGAGAGGGCTAGCGGAACAGATACGCAGTATTTT. As protein: CASSQERASGTDTQYF.

V gene TRBV7-2 combines with J gene TRBJ2-1, with D perhaps matching TRBD1 or TRBD2 (7 bases each). The CDR3 is 15 amino acids. V lost 5 bases, J lost 4 bases, and 15 bases lay in between. Per germline, CDR1 SGHTA and CDR2 FQGNSA. The CDR3 region has the DNA TGTGCCAGCAGCAGGCCAGGGGGGGATTACAATGAGCAGTTCTTC. This translates into CASSRPGGDYNEQFF.

The rearrangement uses TRBV29-1 and TRBJ2-1, with 12 nucleotides matching TRBD2. The trim removed 0 bases at V and 8 bases at J, leaving 8 bases unmatched. CDR1 and CDR2 from the germline V gene are SQVTM and ANQGSEA. The CDR3 totals 16 residues. The CDR3 coding sequence is TGCAGCGTTGAAGATAGGGCTAGCGGGGGGGCCGATGAGCAGTTCTTC. Translation gives CSVEDRASGGADEQFF.

This chain joins TRBV7-7 and TRBJ2-2, with D tentatively TRBD1 or TRBD2 (6 bases each). Trimming removed 5 bases from V and 6 bases from J, with 16 bases in between. The CDR3 covers 15 residues. CDR1 SSHAT and CDR2 FNYEAQ come from the germline V gene (reference sequence). This CDR3 reads CASSALGGEAGELFF. As DNA, the CDR3 is TGTGCCAGCAGCGCGTTGGGGGGCGAGGCCGGGGAGCTGTTTTTT. The variable domain in full, completed from reference TRBV7-7 and TRBJ2-2, reads GAGVSQSPRYKVTKRGQDVTLRCDPISSHATLYWYQQALGQGPEFLTYFNYEAQPDKSGLPSDRFSAERPEGSISTLTIQRTEQRDSAMYRCASSALGGEAGELFFGEGSRLTVL.

The rearrangement uses TRBV5-4 and TRBJ2-7; perhaps TRBD1 as D (6 bases). From germline, CDR1 is SGHNT and CDR2 YYREEE (reference sequence). Trimming removed 4 bases at V and 2 bases at J, with 10 bases between. This CDR3 has 13 residues. CDR3 loop: CASSIPGAYEQYF. In DNA, the CDR3 is TGTGCCAGCAGCATTCCAGGGGCCTACGAGCAGTACTTC.

V is TRBV19 and J is TRBJ1-6; TRBD1 is a possible D gene (6 bases). CDR1 is LNHDA and CDR2 is SQIVND in the germline V gene (reference sequence). The V and J ends lost 9 bases and 3 bases respectively, with 12 bases between them. The CDR3 loop spans 14 amino acids. CDR3 loop: CASRDRFYNSPLHF. The CDR3 DNA follows: TGTGCCAGCAGAGACAGGTTCTATAATTCACCCCTCCACTTT.

This clonotype was counted a single time. DNA of the CDR3: TGTGCCAGCAGACGCCGGACTGGACAGGTTGGGGCCAACGTCCTGACTTTC. This codes for CASRRRTGQVGANVLTF. The V and J genes are TRBV27 and TRBJ2-6, with TRBD1 identical over 7 bases. CDR3 length: 17 residues. Losses at the gene ends were 6 bases for V and 3 bases for J; bases not matched to a gene: 11. From germline, CDR1 is MNHEY and CDR2 SMNVEV (reference sequence). The entire variable domain, with the rest obtained from reference TRBV27 and TRBJ2-6, is as follows: EAQVTQNPRYLITVTGKKLTVTCSQNMNHEYMSWYRQDPGLGLRQIYYSMNVEVTDKGDVPEGYKVSRKEKRNFPLILESPSPNQTSLYFCASRRRTGQVGANVLTFGAGSRLTVL.

The chain has TRBV29-1 and TRBJ1-1, with D possibly being TRBD1 (5 bases). CDR1 is SQVTM and CDR2 is ANQGSEA in the germline V gene. V was cut by 4 bases and J by 11 bases, with 11 bases left in between. This CDR3 is 10 amino acids long. The CDR3 DNA reads TGCAGCGTTGTCCGGGGGAGGGCTTTCTTT. Its translation is CSVVRGRAFF.